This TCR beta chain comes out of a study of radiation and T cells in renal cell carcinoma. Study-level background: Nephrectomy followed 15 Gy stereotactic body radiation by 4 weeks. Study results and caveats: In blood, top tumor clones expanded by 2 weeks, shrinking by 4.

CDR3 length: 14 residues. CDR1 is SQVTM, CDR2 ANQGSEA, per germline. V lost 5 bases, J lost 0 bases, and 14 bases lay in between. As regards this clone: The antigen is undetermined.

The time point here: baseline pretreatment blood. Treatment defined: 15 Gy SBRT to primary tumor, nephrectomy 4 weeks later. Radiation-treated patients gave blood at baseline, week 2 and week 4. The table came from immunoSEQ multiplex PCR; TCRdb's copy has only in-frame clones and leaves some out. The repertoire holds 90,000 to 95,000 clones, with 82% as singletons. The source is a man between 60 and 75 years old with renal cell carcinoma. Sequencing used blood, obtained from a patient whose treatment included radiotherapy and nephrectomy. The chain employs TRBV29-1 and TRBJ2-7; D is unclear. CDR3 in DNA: TGCAGCGTTCGTCGCGGTAGGCGCTCCTACGAGCAGTACTTC. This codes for CSVRRGRRSYEQYF.